One sample yielded the 17 T cell receptor beta chains listed below, sequenced in a study of shared clonotypes between healthy human individuals. Sequencing was performed with immunoSEQ multiplex PCR; in TCRdb, only in-frame clones are kept and a portion is missing. This table has over a million clones, under 99% appearing once. The sequencing sample was made of naive CD4+ T cells sorted from blood. Subset in this sample: CD45RA+ positively selected. These receptors were taken from a young man in good health.

To note about this clone: Other DNA sequences of this sample code for an identical CDR3. V usage is TRBV5-5 and J usage is TRBJ1-5; D gene uncertain. Germline V gene lookup returns CDR1 SGHKS and CDR2 YYEKEE (reference sequence). V was trimmed by 3 bases and J by 4 bases, leaving 11 bases between them. The CDR3 loop spans 14 amino acids. Here the CDR3 reads CASSSRLGNQPQHF. The CDR3 DNA is TGTGCCAGCAGCTCACGGCTGGGGAATCAGCCCCAGCATTTT.

The gene calls are TRBV27 and TRBJ2-3, with 13 bases matching TRBD2. CDR3 length equals 16 residues. The V gene's germline CDR1 is MNHEY and CDR2 SMNVEV (reference sequence). Unmatched junction bases numbered 9, after V lost 7 bases and J lost 5 bases. CDR3 region: CASTGRGLAGVDTQYF. CDR3 sequence (DNA): TGTGCCAGCACCGGTCGAGGACTAGCGGGAGTAGATACGCAGTATTTT.

In this sample, this clone turned up once. CDR3 DNA sequence: TGTGCCAGCAGCTTGGAAACGGGTCAGCCCCAGCATTTT. Translated, it gives CASSLETGQPQHF. This chain connects TRBV5-4 to TRBJ1-5; no clear D. Germline V CDR1 and CDR2: SGHNT, YYREEE (reference sequence). The V end was cut by 0 bases, the J end by 6 bases, with 7 bases between. The CDR3 totals 13 residues.

The chain combines TRBV4-2 with TRBJ2-1; 14 bases are a match to TRBD2. The V gene end was trimmed by 1 base and the J gene end by 7 bases; junction bases not matched to a gene: 15. Germline V CDR1 and CDR2: LGHNA, YNFKEQ. This CDR3 has 20 residues. The CDR3 loop reads CASSQGRTSGRPPLGNEQFF. CDR3 nucleotides: TGTGCCAGCAGCCAAGGCCGGACTAGCGGGAGGCCGCCGTTGGGTAATGAGCAGTTCTTC.

The rearrangement joins TRBV2 to TRBJ2-3; 10 bases are a match to TRBD2. Trimming at V came to 6 bases and at J to 2 bases, leaving 20 bases not matched to a gene. The CDR3 spans 20 residues. The V gene's germline CDR1 is SNHLY and CDR2 FYNNEI. The CDR3 is CASSLSGTSENIEPTDTQYF. CDR3 nucleotides: TGTGCCAGCAGCCTCTCCGGGACTAGCGAGAACATAGAGCCCACAGATACGCAGTATTTT.

V is TRBV25-1 and J is TRBJ2-1; D is possibly TRBD2 (5 bases). The germline CDR1 and CDR2 sequences are MGHDK and SYGVNS. The CDR3 spans 14 residues. Trimming left V 5 bases short and J 8 bases short, with 16 bases between. The CDR3 protein is CASSPEGVEYEQFF. DNA of the CDR3: TGTGCCAGCAGTCCCGAGGGAGTCGAGTATGAGCAGTTCTTC.

This sequence joins TRBV28 and TRBJ2-7, with TRBD1 matching 8 bases. Germline V gene data show CDR1 as MDHEN and CDR2 as SYDVKM. The trim removed 5 bases at V and 3 bases at J, leaving 9 bases unmatched. The CDR3 is 15 residues long. CDR3 in amino acids: CASSPGGQRYYEQYF. The CDR3 DNA reads TGTGCCAGCAGTCCAGGGGGCCAAAGGTACTACGAGCAGTACTTC. Full variable domain (missing parts from reference TRBV28 and TRBJ2-7): DVKVTQSSRYLVKRTGEKVFLECVQDMDHENMFWYRQDPGLGLRLIYFSYDVKMKEKGDIPEGYSVSREKKERFSLILESASTNQTSMYLCASSPGGQRYYEQYFGPGTRLTVT.

The J gene is TRBJ2-1, the V gene TRBV5-1; D perhaps matches TRBD1 (5 bases). The CDR3 is 13 residues long. Germline CDR1 and CDR2: SGHRS and YFSETQ. Trimming cost V 4 bases and J 9 bases, with 14 bases left between them. CDR3 bases: TGCGCCAGCAGCACCGCAGGGCCCTCTGAGCAGTTCTTC. Protein: CASSTAGPSEQFF.

The rearrangement links TRBV7-8 to TRBJ2-7; TRBD2 matches at 8 bases. Unmatched junction bases numbered 2, after V lost 0 bases and J lost 4 bases. Looked up from germline, CDR1 is SGHVS and CDR2 is FQNEAQ. CDR3 length equals 14 residues. The CDR3 DNA reads TGTGCCAGCAGCTTAGCGGCTAGCGGGTACGAGCAGTACTTC. It yields the protein CASSLAASGYEQYF.

The genes are TRBV7-9 and TRBJ2-7, with a weak D call TRBD2 (6 bases). In germline, CDR1 is SEHNR, CDR2 FQNEAQ (reference sequence). This CDR3 spans 15 amino acids. Between the trimmed V and J ends, which lost 5 bases and 7 bases, there was a span of 21 bases. The CDR3 spells CASSRGPAGDREQYF. CDR3 DNA: TGTGCCAGCAGCCGTGGGCCAGCGGGTGATAGGGAGCAGTACTTC.

The chain combines TRBV5-1 with TRBJ2-7, with D tentatively TRBD1 or TRBD2 (5 bases each). V was trimmed by 4 bases and J by 3 bases, leaving 14 bases between them. The CDR3 consists of 14 residues. CDR1 is SGHRS and CDR2 is YFSETQ in the germline V gene. CDR3 nucleotides: TGCGCCAGCAGCCCGGGGACCTGGGGCTACGAGCAGTACTTC. Translated, it gives CASSPGTWGYEQYF.

V and J are TRBV10-3 and TRBJ2-1; D uncertain. This CDR3 comprises 12 residues. Trimming shortened V by 3 bases and J by 9 bases, and 9 bases separated the two germline ends. Germline V CDR1 and CDR2: ENHRY, SYGVKD. The CDR3 DNA is TGTGCCATCAGTGATAAGGGTCCTGAGCAGTTCTTC. The encoded protein is CAISDKGPEQFF.

This clone was detected only once. The chain links TRBV4-3 to TRBJ2-3; D might be TRBD1 (5 bases). This CDR3 is 15 amino acids long. The V gene's germline CDR1 is LGHNA and CDR2 YSLEER. Trimming shortened V by 2 bases and J by 2 bases, and 11 bases separated the two germline ends. CDR3 nucleotide sequence: TGCGCCAGCAGCCAAAGAGTGGGGCCCACAGATACGCAGTATTTT. Residues: CASSQRVGPTDTQYF.

In the case of this clone: This sample includes further DNA sequences coding for the same CDR3. The chain employs TRBV5-1 and TRBJ2-5; D possibly corresponds to TRBD2 (5 bases). Deletions cut 4 bases from V and 0 bases from J, with 7 bases between. Germline assignment: CDR1 SGHRS and CDR2 YFSETQ. The CDR3 length is 13 residues. CDR3 in amino acids: CASSRGNQETQYF. CDR3 in DNA: TGCGCCAGCAGCCGGGGAAACCAAGAGACCCAGTACTTC. The whole variable domain, remainder taken from reference TRBV5-1 and TRBJ2-5, is KAGVTQTPRYLIKTRGQQVTLSCSPISGHRSVSWYQQTPGQGLQFLFEYFSETQRNKGNFPGRFSGRQFSNSRSEMNVSTLELGDSALYLCASSRGNQETQYFGPGTRLLVL.

The chain carries TRBV10-3 and TRBJ2-7; 10 bases align to TRBD2. Germline V gives CDR1 ENHRY, CDR2 SYGVKD. The CDR3 has 17 residues. With V trimmed by 5 bases and J by 5 bases, 15 bases remained unmatched. The CDR3 loop is CAISRIAGGLGSDEQYF. The CDR3 bases are TGTGCCATCAGTAGGATAGCGGGAGGTCTTGGGTCGGACGAGCAGTACTTC.

Regarding this clone: At the DNA level, this CDR3 is encoded by other sequences in the same sample as well. The chain employs TRBV19 and TRBJ2-7, with 9 bases matching TRBD1. Unmatched junction bases numbered 9, after V lost 6 bases and J lost 3 bases. The CDR3 extends over 15 amino acids. Germline V CDR1 and CDR2: LNHDA, SQIVND (reference sequence). The CDR3 sequence is CASSIRGQGRYEQYF. DNA of the CDR3: TGTGCCAGTAGCATAAGGGGACAGGGTCGCTACGAGCAGTACTTC. Variable domain in full (rest from reference TRBV19 and TRBJ2-7): DGGITQSPKYLFRKEGQNVTLSCEQNLNHDAMYWYRQDPGQGLRLIYYSQIVNDFQKGDIAEGYSVSREKKESFPLTVTSAQKNPTAFYLCASSIRGQGRYEQYFGPGTRLTVT.

The chain joins TRBV5-5 to TRBJ2-7, with TRBD1 identical over 9 bases. After removal of 4 bases from V and 1 base from J, the junction contained 12 bases not matched to a gene. This CDR3 is built from 17 residues. CDR1 and CDR2 (germline): SGHKS, YYEKEE (reference sequence). CDR3 in amino acids: CASSPTGGGGPSYEQYF. The CDR3 nucleotides read TGTGCCAGCAGCCCGACAGGGGGAGGGGGACCATCCTACGAGCAGTACTTC.